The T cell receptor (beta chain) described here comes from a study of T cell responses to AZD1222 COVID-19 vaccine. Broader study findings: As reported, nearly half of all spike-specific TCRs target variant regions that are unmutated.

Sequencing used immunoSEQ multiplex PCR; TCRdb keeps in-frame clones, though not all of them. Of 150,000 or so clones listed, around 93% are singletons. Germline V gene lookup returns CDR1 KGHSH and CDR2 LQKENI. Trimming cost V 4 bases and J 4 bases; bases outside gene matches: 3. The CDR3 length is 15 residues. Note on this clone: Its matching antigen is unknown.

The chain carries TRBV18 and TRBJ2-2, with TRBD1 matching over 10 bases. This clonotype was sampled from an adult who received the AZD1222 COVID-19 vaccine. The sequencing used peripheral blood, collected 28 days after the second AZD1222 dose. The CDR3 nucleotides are TGTGCCAGCTCACACCGGGACAGGGGCACCGGGGAGCTGTTTTTT. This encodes CASSHRDRGTGELFF.